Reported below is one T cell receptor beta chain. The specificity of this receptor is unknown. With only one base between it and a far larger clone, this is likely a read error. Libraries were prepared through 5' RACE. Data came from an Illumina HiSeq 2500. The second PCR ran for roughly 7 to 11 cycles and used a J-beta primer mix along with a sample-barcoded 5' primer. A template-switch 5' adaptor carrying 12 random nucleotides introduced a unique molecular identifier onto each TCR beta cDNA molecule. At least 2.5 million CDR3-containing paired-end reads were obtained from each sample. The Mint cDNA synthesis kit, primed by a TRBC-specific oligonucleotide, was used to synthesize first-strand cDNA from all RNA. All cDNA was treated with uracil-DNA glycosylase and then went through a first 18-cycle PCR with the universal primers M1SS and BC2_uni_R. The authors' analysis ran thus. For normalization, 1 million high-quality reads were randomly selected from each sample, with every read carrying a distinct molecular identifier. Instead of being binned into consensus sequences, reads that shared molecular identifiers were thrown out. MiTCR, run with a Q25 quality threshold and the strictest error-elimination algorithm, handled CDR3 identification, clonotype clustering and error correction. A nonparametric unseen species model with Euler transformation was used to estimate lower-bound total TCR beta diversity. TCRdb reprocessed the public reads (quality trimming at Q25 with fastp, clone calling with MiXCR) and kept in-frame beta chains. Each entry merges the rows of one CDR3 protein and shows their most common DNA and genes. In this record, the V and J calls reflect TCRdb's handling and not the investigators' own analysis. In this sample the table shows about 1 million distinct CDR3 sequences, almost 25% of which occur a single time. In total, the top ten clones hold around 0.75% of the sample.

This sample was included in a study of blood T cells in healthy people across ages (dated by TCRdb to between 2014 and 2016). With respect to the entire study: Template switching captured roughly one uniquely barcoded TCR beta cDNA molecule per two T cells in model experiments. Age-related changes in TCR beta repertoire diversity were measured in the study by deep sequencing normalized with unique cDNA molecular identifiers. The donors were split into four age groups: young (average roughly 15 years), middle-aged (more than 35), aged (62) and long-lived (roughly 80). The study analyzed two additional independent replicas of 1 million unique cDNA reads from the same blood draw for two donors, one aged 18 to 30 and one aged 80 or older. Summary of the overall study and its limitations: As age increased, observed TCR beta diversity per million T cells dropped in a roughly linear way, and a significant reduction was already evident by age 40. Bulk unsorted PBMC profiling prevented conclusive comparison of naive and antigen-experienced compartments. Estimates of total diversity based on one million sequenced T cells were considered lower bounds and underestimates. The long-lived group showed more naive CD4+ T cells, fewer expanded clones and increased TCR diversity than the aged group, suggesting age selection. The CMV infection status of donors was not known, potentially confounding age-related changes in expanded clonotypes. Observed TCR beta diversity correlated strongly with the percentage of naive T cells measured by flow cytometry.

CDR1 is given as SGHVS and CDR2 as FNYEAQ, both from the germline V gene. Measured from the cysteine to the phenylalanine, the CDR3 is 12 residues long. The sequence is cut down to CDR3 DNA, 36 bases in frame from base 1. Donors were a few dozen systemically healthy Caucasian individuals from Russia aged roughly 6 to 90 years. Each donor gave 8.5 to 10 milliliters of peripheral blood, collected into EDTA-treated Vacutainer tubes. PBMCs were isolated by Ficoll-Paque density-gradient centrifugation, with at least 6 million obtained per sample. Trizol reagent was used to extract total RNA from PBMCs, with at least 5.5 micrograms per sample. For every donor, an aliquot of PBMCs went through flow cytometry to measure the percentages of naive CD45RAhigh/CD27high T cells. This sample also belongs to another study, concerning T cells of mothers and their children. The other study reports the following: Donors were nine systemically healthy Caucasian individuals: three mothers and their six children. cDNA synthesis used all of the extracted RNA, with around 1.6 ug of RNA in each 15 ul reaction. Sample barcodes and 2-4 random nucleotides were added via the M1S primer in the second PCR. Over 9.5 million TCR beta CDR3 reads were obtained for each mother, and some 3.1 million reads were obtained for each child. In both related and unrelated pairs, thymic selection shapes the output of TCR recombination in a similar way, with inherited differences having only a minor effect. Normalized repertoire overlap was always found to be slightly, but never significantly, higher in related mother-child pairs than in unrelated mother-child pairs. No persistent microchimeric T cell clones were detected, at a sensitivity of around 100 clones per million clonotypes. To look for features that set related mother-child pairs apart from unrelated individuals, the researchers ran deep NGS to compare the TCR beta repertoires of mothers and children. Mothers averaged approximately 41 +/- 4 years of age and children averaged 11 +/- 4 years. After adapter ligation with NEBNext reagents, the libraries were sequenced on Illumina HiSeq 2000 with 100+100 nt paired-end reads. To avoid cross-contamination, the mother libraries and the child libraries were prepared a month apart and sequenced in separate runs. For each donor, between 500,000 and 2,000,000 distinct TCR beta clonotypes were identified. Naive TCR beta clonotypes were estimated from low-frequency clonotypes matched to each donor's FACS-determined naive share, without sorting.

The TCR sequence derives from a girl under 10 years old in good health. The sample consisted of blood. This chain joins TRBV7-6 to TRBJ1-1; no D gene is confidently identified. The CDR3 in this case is CARSLSGTEAFF. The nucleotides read TGTGCCAGGAGCTTATCCGGCACTGAAGCTTTCTTT. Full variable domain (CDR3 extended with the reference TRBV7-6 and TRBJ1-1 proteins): GAGVSQSPRYKVTKRGQDVALRCDPISGHVSLYWYRQALGQGPEFLTYFNYEAQQDKSGLPNDRFSAERPEGSISTLTIQRTEQRDSAMYRCARSLSGTEAFFGQGTRLTVV.